Below are 3 T cell receptor beta chains sequenced from a single sample in a study of cytotoxic CD8 clonotypes in ibrutinib-treated CLL listed by TCRdb under 2021. The label giving this sample's time point can be read as: approximately eleven months on ibrutinib. Libraries were constructed by the immunoSEQ multiplex PCR assay. What TCRdb holds here is the immuneACCESS table cut down to in-frame rearrangements. Part of the clones is not present; checked against another copy, under half of the missing clones reflect an unresolved V gene, and the others are unexplained. The sample table holds 68,000 or so clones, of which roughly 72% were seen once. In total, the top ten clones hold around 5.8% of the sample. The sequenced sample was PBMCs, obtained after 12 months of ibrutinib treatment. The receptors were sampled from a human donor with chronic lymphocytic leukemia.

This clone was seen only once. The chain has TRBV4-1 and TRBJ2-7; perhaps TRBD1 as D (5 bases). Germline V CDR1 and CDR2: MGHRA, YSYEKL. CDR3 length equals 16 residues. V was cut by 1 base and J by 5 bases, with 18 bases left in between. The CDR3 region has the DNA TGCGCCAGCAGCCAAGGAGTATCAGGGTTTCGCCACGAGCAGTACTTC. It yields the protein CASSQGVSGFRHEQYF.

V gene TRBV6-1 combines with J gene TRBJ1-5, with D perhaps TRBD1 (5 bases). This CDR3 is built from 13 residues. With 6 bases removed from V and 6 bases from J, the gap between germline ends came to 12 bases. Germline CDR1 is MNHNS and CDR2 is SASEGT. The chain's CDR3 is CASRTVGVQPQHF. The CDR3 bases are TGTGCCAGCAGGACGGTGGGGGTTCAGCCCCAGCATTTT.

This rearrangement joins TRBV11-2 to TRBJ1-1; D remains ambiguous. The V gene lost 0 bases and the J gene lost 6 bases, with 14 bases spanning the gap. Germline V gene lookup returns CDR1 SGHAT and CDR2 FQNNGV. This CDR3 has 15 amino acids. CDR3 sequence (DNA): TGTGCCAGCAGCTTAGATTTTCCCGGGTTCGCTGAAGCTTTCTTT. It specifies CASSLDFPGFAEAFF.